One and the same sample provided the 22 T cell receptor beta chains below, sequenced in a study of blood T cell repertoires in COVID-19. Sequencing was performed with immunoSEQ multiplex PCR; in TCRdb, only in-frame clones are kept and a portion is missing. The sample carries more than 85,000 clones, roughly 80% recorded once. The specimen sequenced was peripheral blood. The receptor source for this set is a woman older than 75 with acute or convalescent COVID-19.

This clone was recorded at least ten times. The chain couples TRBV19 to TRBJ1-5; TRBD1 aligns across 9 bases. The germline CDR1 and CDR2 sequences are LNHDA and SQIVND (reference sequence). This CDR3 region has 16 residues. J lost 4 bases, V lost 7 bases, and 11 bases had no gene match. CDR3: CASKPPGQGSNQPQHF. For the CDR3, the DNA is TGTGCCAGTAAACCGCCGGGACAGGGATCGAATCAGCCCCAGCATTTT. The variable domain in full, completed from reference TRBV19 and TRBJ1-5, reads DGGITQSPKYLFRKEGQNVTLSCEQNLNHDAMYWYRQDPGQGLRLIYYSQIVNDFQKGDIAEGYSVSREKKESFPLTVTSAQKNPTAFYLCASKPPGQGSNQPQHFGDGTRLSIL.

The rearrangement links TRBV6-6 to TRBJ2-6; D uncertain. The V and J ends lost 0 bases and 2 bases respectively, with 8 bases between them. The CDR3 loop spans 16 amino acids. Per germline, CDR1 MNHNY and CDR2 SVGAGI (reference sequence). The CDR3, as DNA: TGTGCCAGCAGTTACTCGAGAGTACCTGGGGCCAACGTCCTGACTTTC. Encoded protein: CASSYSRVPGANVLTF.

The chain joins TRBV2 to TRBJ1-6, with TRBD1 as a possible D gene (6 bases). Germline CDR1 reads SNHLY; CDR2 reads FYNNEI. V was shortened by 6 bases and J by 7 bases, with 13 bases between the two germline ends. CDR3 length equals 14 residues. CDR3 nucleotide sequence: TGTGCCAGCAGGGCAGACAGGCTCAATTCACCCCTCCACTTT. Amino acid sequence: CASRADRLNSPLHF.

V is TRBV7-2 and J is TRBJ2-5, with 8 nucleotides matching TRBD2. This CDR3 has 16 amino acids. The germline V gene has CDR1 SGHTA and CDR2 FQGNSA. The V gene end was trimmed by 5 bases and the J gene end by 7 bases; junction bases not matched to a gene: 15. CDR3 nucleotide sequence: TGTGCCAGCAGCCCTAGACTAGCGAGGGGAGTTGGGACCCAGTACTTC. Translating it yields CASSPRLARGVGTQYF.

The chain has TRBV3-1 (or the pseudogene TRBV3-2) and TRBJ2-6, with 7 bases that match TRBD1. V was pared by 5 bases and J by 0 bases, with 10 bases of the junction left unmatched. Germline assignment: CDR1 LGHDT and CDR2 YNNKEL (reference sequence). The CDR3 extends over 18 amino acids. The CDR3 loop is CASSSPGQIISGANVLTF. CDR3 DNA: TGTGCCAGCAGCTCTCCGGGACAGATAATCTCTGGGGCCAACGTCCTGACTTTC.

The chain employs TRBV19 and TRBJ1-2, with D unresolved. The germline V gene has CDR1 LNHDA and CDR2 SQIVND (reference sequence). Trimming took 2 bases from V and 3 from J, leaving 4 bases between them. This CDR3 is 12 amino acids long. The CDR3 reads CASSIQDYGYTF. CDR3 DNA: TGTGCCAGTAGTATACAGGACTATGGCTACACCTTC.

CDR3 sequence (DNA): TGTGCCAGCTCACCAAATAATAAAAGGACTAGCGGGAGGGCTAATGAGCAGTTCTTC. This translates into CASSPNNKRTSGRANEQFF. The V gene is TRBV18, the J gene TRBJ2-1; 15 bases align to TRBD2. Trimming removed 2 bases from V and 7 bases from J; junction bases left unmatched: 12. The CDR3 contains 19 residues. Germline-derived CDR1 and CDR2 are KGHSH and LQKENI.

This clone has only one observation. The rearrangement links TRBV5-6 to TRBJ1-3; 8 positions agree with TRBD1. The CDR3 has 14 residues. Germline assignment: CDR1 SGHDT and CDR2 YYEEEE. V was clipped by 7 bases and J by 4 bases; unmatched bases: 7. Here the CDR3 DNA reads TGTGCCAGCGGCGGACAGGGTACGGGAAACACCATATATTTT. This sequence encodes CASGGQGTGNTIYF.

The table lists this clone with a count of one. The gene calls are TRBV7-2 and TRBJ1-1, with a weak D call TRBD1 (6 bases). V gave up 0 bases and J gave up 1 base, with 9 bases separating them. Per germline, CDR1 SGHTA and CDR2 FQGNSA. CDR3 length: 15 residues. The CDR3, as DNA: TGTGCCAGCAGCTTAGCTGGGACACCGAACACTGAAGCTTTCTTT. It yields the protein CASSLAGTPNTEAFF.

V usage is TRBV2 and J usage is TRBJ1-1, with 8 bases that match TRBD1. The CDR3 consists of 15 residues. Losses at the gene ends were 2 bases for V and 4 bases for J; bases not matched to a gene: 6. Germline V gene lookup returns CDR1 SNHLY and CDR2 FYNNEI. The CDR3 loop reads CASSEQGASTTEAFF. The CDR3 DNA reads TGTGCCAGCAGTGAACAGGGGGCGAGTACCACTGAAGCTTTCTTT.

The genes are TRBV18 and TRBJ1-6; no clear D. Germline V gene lookup returns CDR1 KGHSH and CDR2 LQKENI. This CDR3 has 12 amino acids. The V gene lost 6 bases and the J gene lost 9 bases, with 9 bases spanning the gap. As DNA, the CDR3 is TGTGCCAGCTCGGAAGGGAGTTCACCCCTCCACTTT. Translation: CASSEGSSPLHF. Looking up the rest from reference TRBV18 and TRBJ1-6 gives the full variable domain: NAGVMQNPRHLVRRRGQEARLRCSPMKGHSHVYWYRQLPEEGLKFMVYLQKENIIDESGMPKERFSAEFPKEGPSILRIQQVVRGDSAAYFCASSEGSSPLHFGNGTRLTVT.

This clone showed up just a few times. The chain couples TRBV12-3 or TRBV12-4 to TRBJ1-6; D unclear. V lost 5 bases and J lost 8, with 10 bases in between. This CDR3 has 13 amino acids. The CDR3 region is CASSLKLHSPLHF. The CDR3 region has the DNA TGTGCCAGCAGTCTCAAACTTCATTCACCCCTCCACTTT.

This clone came up a few times. The J gene is TRBJ2-1, the V gene TRBV2; D ambiguous. Germline CDR1 is SNHLY and CDR2 is FYNNEI. The CDR3 is made up of 14 amino acids. With 7 bases removed from V and 4 bases from J, the gap between germline ends came to 14 bases. The CDR3 reads CASTSVTLYNEQFF. CDR3 sequence (DNA): TGTGCCAGCACTTCTGTTACGCTATACAATGAGCAGTTCTTC.

This chain joins TRBV29-1 and TRBJ2-3; 8 bases agree with TRBD1. Trimming cost V 6 bases and J 6 bases; bases outside gene matches: 8. The CDR3 consists of 13 residues. The germline V gene has CDR1 SQVTM and CDR2 ANQGSEA. The CDR3 region has the DNA TGCAGCGTCGGGGCAGGGGGCGCGGATACGCAGTATTTT. Amino acids: CSVGAGGADTQYF.

The chain is built from TRBV27 and TRBJ1-6, with D perhaps TRBD1 (5 bases). V was pared by 2 bases and J by 6 bases, with 8 bases between. CDR3 length: 14 amino acids. In germline, CDR1 is MNHEY, CDR2 SMNVEV (reference sequence). The CDR3 spells CASSLKQGNSPLHF. CDR3 sequence (DNA): TGTGCCAGCAGTTTAAAGCAGGGTAATTCACCCCTCCACTTT.

This chain connects TRBV29-1 to TRBJ2-3; possible D gene TRBD1, 6 bases. Trimming left V 5 bases short and J 1 base short, with 7 bases between. CDR3 length equals 12 residues. Germline loops: CDR1 SQVTM, CDR2 ANQGSEA. Here the CDR3 DNA reads TGCAGCGTTCACAGGGGCACAGATACGCAGTATTTT. Its translation: CSVHRGTDTQYF.

The chain joins TRBV6-1 to TRBJ2-1, with TRBD2 identical over 12 bases. This CDR3 comprises 17 residues. CDR1 is MNHNS and CDR2 is SASEGT in the germline V gene. Unmatched junction bases numbered 13, after V lost 4 bases and J lost 9 bases. For the CDR3, the DNA is TGTGCCAGCAGTGCGGACGTTACTAGCGGGAGGCGAGGTGAGCAGTTCTTC. This codes for CASSADVTSGRRGEQFF.

The chain is built from TRBV27 and TRBJ2-1; 9 bases map to TRBD2. With V trimmed by 4 bases and J by 4 bases, 2 bases remained unmatched. Germline CDR1 is MNHEY and CDR2 is SMNVEV (reference sequence). The length of the CDR3 is 14 residues. In DNA form, the CDR3 reads TGTGCCAGCAGTTCTGGACTAGCGTACAATGAGCAGTTCTTC. Amino acids: CASSSGLAYNEQFF.

The chain uses TRBV29-1 and TRBJ2-7; D may be TRBD1 (6 bases). Germline assignment: CDR1 SQVTM and CDR2 ANQGSEA. Deletions cut 6 bases from V and 1 base from J, with 10 bases between. The CDR3 is made up of 12 amino acids. The CDR3 reads CSVTRGSYEQYF. In DNA form, the CDR3 reads TGCAGCGTCACCAGGGGTTCCTACGAGCAGTACTTC.

The V gene is TRBV7-2, the J gene TRBJ1-2; TRBD1 might be the D (6 bases). CDR1 SGHTA and CDR2 FQGNSA come from the germline V gene. Trimming took 1 base from V and 8 from J, leaving 20 bases between them. CDR3 length: 16 amino acids. CDR3 sequence: CASSLEVHREVEGYTF. In nucleotides, the CDR3 is TGTGCCAGCAGCTTAGAAGTACACAGGGAAGTCGAGGGCTACACCTTC.

The rearrangement links TRBV6-2 or TRBV6-3 to TRBJ2-2; D unclear. Germline-derived CDR1 and CDR2 are MNHEY and SVGEGT. This CDR3 is 13 amino acids long. V was shortened by 4 bases and J by 4 bases, with 7 bases between the two germline ends. Here the CDR3 DNA reads TGTGCCAGCAGTTCCCGGGTCACCGGGGAGCTGTTTTTT. Its translation is CASSSRVTGELFF.

The chain is built from TRBV5-6 and TRBJ2-2, with 13 bases identical to TRBD2. The V gene end was trimmed by 4 bases and the J gene end by 0 bases; junction bases not matched to a gene: 3. The CDR3 sequence is 17 residues long. Germline CDR1 and CDR2: SGHDT and YYEEEE. The chain's CDR3 is CASSPGTSGANTGELFF. CDR3 in DNA: TGTGCCAGCAGCCCTGGGACTAGCGGGGCGAACACCGGGGAGCTGTTTTTT.